This paragraph covers one TCR beta chain sequence. This sample was included in a study of T cell clones after liver transplantation. The germline V gene encodes CDR1 MNHEY and CDR2 SMNVEV (reference sequence). This CDR3 is built from 13 residues. The ends were cut back, 1 base at V and 2 bases at J, with 4 bases in the middle. Assay: immunoSEQ multiplex PCR; the TCRdb copy retains only in-frame clones and omits some. The top ten hold 0.47% of the sample, which has about 85,000 clones, about 84% seen once. V is TRBV27 and J is TRBJ2-3; no clear D. This receptor was taken from a human patient who received a liver transplant. Part of the T cell pool may stem from the graft donor. Here the sequenced sample was CD4+ T cells from blood, taken 45 to 46 months after liver transplant. The CDR3 reads CASSLYTTDTQYF. Here the CDR3 DNA reads TGTGCCAGCAGTTTATATACCACAGATACGCAGTATTTT.